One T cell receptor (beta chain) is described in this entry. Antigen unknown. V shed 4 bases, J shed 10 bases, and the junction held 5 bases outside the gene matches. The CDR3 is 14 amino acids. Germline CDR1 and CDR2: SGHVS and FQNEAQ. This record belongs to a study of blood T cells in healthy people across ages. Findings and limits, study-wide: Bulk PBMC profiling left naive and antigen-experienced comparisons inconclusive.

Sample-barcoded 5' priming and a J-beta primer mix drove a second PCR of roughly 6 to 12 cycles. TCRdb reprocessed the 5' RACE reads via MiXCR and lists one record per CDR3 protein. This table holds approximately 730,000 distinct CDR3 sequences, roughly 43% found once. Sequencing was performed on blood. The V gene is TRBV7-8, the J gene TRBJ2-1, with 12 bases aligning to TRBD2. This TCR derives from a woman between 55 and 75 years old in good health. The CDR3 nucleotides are TGTGCCAGCAGCTCCCTGACTAGCGGGGGAGAGCAGTTCTTC. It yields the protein CASSSLTSGGEQFF.